This T cell receptor (beta chain) was captured in a study of early T cells in non-severe SARS-CoV-2 infection. As for the study in general: Sequencing of bulk RNA from unsorted whole blood was done, without chain pairing. Study outcomes and limitations: Anti-spike CD8 responses were favored by VDJdb matching, which missed private and CD4 specificities.

Concerning this clonotype itself: Its cognate antigen is unknown.

Individual cDNA molecules were tagged with unique molecular identifiers. TCRdb re-called the 5' RACE reads with MiXCR, one entry per CDR3 protein. The sample includes tens of thousands of distinct CDR3 sequences, 11% of them seen just once. This receptor was obtained from an adult who was a healthcare worker with PCR-confirmed SARS-CoV-2 infection or an uninfected control (not recorded which). Sequencing was carried out using whole blood.

CDR3 DNA sequence: TGTGCCAGCACAGGGACTAGCGTAACAGATACGCAGTATTTT. Amino acid sequence: CASTGTSVTDTQYF. This chain connects TRBV28 to TRBJ2-3, with 10 bases aligning to TRBD2. J was trimmed by 3 bases and V by 7 bases; bases with no gene match: 4. This CDR3 comprises 14 residues. Germline-derived CDR1 and CDR2 are MDHEN and SYDVKM.